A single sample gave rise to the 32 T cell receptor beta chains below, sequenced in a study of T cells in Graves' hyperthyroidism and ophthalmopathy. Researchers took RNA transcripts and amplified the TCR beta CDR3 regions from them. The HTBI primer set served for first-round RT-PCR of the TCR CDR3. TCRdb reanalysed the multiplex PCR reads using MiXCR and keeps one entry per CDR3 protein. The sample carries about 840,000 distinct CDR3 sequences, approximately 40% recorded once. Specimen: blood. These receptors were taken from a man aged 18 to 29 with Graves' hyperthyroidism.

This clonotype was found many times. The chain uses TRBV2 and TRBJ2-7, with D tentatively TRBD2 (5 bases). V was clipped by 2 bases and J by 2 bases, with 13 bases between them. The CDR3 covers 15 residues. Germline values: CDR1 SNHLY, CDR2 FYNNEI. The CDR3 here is CASSESGRGTYEQYF. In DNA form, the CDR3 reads TGTGCCAGCAGTGAATCTGGGAGAGGGACCTACGAGCAGTACTTC. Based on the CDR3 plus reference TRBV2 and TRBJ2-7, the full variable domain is EPEVTQTPSHQVTQMGQEVILRCVPISNHLYFYWYRQILGQKVEFLVSFYNNEISEKSEIFDDQFSVERPDGSNFTLKIRSTKLEDSAMYFCASSESGRGTYEQYFGPGTRLTVT.

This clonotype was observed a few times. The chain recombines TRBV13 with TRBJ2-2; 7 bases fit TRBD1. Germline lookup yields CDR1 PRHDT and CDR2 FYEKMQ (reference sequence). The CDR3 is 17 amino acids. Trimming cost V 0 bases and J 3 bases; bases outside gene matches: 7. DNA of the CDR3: TGTGCCAGCAGCTTAGGTCAGACAGGGCTCGACACCGGGGAGCTGTTTTTT. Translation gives CASSLGQTGLDTGELFF.

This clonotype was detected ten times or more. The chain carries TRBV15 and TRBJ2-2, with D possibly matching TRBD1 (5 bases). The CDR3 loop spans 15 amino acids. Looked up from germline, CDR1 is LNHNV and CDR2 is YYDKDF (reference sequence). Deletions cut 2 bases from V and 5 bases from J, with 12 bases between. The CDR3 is CATSRRTTETGELFF. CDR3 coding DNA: TGTGCCACCAGCAGACGCACGACAGAGACCGGGGAGCTGTTTTTT.

The CDR3 sequence is CASSSRGTVNTEAFF. The CDR3 nucleotides are TGTGCCAGCAGCTCCAGGGGGACGGTGAACACTGAAGCTTTCTTT. The V and J genes are TRBV5-4 and TRBJ1-1; TRBD1 matches at 7 bases. With 3 bases clipped from V and 0 bases from J, the junction kept 5 bases outside the gene matches. Per germline, CDR1 SGHNT and CDR2 YYREEE (reference sequence). The CDR3 totals 15 residues.

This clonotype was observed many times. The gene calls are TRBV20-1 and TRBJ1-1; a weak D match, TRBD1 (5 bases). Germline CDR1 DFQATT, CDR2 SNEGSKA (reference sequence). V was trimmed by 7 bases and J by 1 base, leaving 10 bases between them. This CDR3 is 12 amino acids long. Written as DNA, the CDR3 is TGCAGTGTGACAGAAAAGAACACTGAAGCTTTCTTT. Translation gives CSVTEKNTEAFF.

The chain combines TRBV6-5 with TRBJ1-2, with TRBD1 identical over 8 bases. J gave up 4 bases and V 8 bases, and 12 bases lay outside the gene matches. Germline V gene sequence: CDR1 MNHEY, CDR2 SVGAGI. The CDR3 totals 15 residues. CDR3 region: CASSTRTGRSYGYTF. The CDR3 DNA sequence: TGTGCCAGCTCGACACGGACAGGGCGGAGCTATGGCTACACCTTC.

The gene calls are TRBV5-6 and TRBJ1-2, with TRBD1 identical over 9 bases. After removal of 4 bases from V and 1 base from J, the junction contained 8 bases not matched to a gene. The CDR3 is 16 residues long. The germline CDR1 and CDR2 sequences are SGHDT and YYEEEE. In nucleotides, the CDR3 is TGTGCCAGCAGCCCGGGACAGGGACCGAATAACTATGGCTACACCTTC. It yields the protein CASSPGQGPNNYGYTF.

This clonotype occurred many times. CDR3 bases: TGTGCCAGCAGCGAACTAGCGGCGCAGTACTTC. Protein: CASSELAAQYF. This rearrangement joins TRBV2 to TRBJ2-7; TRBD2 agrees at 8 bases. The CDR3 sequence is 11 residues long. V dropped 6 bases and J dropped 9; count of bases not matched to a gene: 4. CDR1 is SNHLY, CDR2 FYNNEI, per germline. Complete variable domain (other parts from reference TRBV2 and TRBJ2-7): EPEVTQTPSHQVTQMGQEVILRCVPISNHLYFYWYRQILGQKVEFLVSFYNNEISEKSEIFDDQFSVERPDGSNFTLKIRSTKLEDSAMYFCASSELAAQYFGPGTRLTVT.

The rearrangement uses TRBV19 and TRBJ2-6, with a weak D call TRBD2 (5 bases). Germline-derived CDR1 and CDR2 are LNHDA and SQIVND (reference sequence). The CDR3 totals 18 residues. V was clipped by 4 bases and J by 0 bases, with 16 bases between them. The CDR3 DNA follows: TGTGCCAGTAGTACGGCGGGTCGTCTCACCTCTGGGGCCAACGTCCTGACTTTC. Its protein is CASSTAGRLTSGANVLTF.

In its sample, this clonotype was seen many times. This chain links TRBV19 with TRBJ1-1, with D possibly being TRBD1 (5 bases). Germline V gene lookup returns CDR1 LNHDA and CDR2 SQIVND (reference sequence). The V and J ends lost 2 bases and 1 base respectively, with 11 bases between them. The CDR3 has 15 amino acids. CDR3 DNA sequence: TGTGCCAGTAGTATAAGGGCCGGGGCGAACACTGAAGCTTTCTTT. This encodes CASSIRAGANTEAFF.

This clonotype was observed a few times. The DNA of the CDR3 is TGTGCCAGCAGCTCCACCGCGGGTCTTCATCAGCCCCAGCATTTT. It specifies CASSSTAGLHQPQHF. The J gene is TRBJ1-5, the V gene TRBV7-2; the D is unclear. This CDR3 spans 15 amino acids. The ends were cut back, 4 bases at V and 5 bases at J, with 15 bases in the middle. In germline, CDR1 is SGHTA, CDR2 FQGNSA. Full variable domain (outside the CDR3, taken from reference TRBV7-2 and TRBJ1-5): GAGVSQSPSNKVTEKGKDVELRCDPISGHTALYWYRQSLGQGLEFLIYFQGNSAPDKSGLPSDRFSAERTGGSVSTLTIQRTQQEDSAVYLCASSSTAGLHQPQHFGDGTRLSIL.

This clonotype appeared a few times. CDR3 sequence (DNA): TGTGCCAGCAGTTTCCTGGGACGCACTGAAGCTTTCTTT. Protein product: CASSFLGRTEAFF. This chain links TRBV27 with TRBJ1-1, with D possibly matching TRBD1 (5 bases). The CDR3 covers 13 residues. V was cut by 3 bases and J by 4 bases, with 9 bases left in between. Looked up from germline, CDR1 is MNHEY and CDR2 is SMNVEV (reference sequence).

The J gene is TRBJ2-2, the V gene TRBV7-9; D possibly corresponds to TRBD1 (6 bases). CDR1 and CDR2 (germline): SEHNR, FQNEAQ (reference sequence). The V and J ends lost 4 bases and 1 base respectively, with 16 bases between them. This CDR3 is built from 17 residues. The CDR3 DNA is TGTGCCAGCAGCTCCGAACCCGACAGGCGGAACACCGGGGAGCTGTTTTTT. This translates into CASSSEPDRRNTGELFF. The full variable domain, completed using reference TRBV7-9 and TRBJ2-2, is DTGVSQNPRHKITKRGQNVTFRCDPISEHNRLYWYRQTLGQGPEFLTYFQNEAQLEKSRLLSDRFSAERPKGSFSTLEIQRTEQGDSAMYLCASSSEPDRRNTGELFFGEGSRLTVL.

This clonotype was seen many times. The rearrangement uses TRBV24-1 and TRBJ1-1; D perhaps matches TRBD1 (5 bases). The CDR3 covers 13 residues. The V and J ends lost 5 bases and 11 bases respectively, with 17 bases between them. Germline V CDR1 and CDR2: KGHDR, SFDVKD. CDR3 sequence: CATSARGTPRAFF. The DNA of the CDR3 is TGTGCCACCAGTGCTAGAGGGACCCCGAGGGCTTTCTTT.

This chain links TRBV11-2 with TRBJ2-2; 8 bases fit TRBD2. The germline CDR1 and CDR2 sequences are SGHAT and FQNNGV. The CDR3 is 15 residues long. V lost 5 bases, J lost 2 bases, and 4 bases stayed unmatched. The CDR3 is CASSREGGNTGELFF. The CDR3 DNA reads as TGTGCCAGCAGCCGGGAGGGTGGTAACACCGGGGAGCTGTTTTTT.

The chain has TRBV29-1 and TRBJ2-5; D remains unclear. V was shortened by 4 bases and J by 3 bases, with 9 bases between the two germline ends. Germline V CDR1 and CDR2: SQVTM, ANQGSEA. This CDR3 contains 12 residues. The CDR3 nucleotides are TGCAGCGTTGTTGTGGCGGAAGAGACCCAGTACTTC. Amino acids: CSVVVAEETQYF.

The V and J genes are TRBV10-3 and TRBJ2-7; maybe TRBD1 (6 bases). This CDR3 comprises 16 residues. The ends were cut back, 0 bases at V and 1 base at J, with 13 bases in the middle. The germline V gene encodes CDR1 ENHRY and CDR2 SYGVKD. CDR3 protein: CAISESRGRGSYEQYF. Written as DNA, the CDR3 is TGTGCCATCAGTGAGTCACGAGGCAGGGGATCCTACGAGCAGTACTTC.

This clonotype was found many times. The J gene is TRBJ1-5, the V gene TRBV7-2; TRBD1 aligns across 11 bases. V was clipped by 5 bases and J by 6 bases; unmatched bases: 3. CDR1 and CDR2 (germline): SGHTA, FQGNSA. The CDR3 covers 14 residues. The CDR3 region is CASSHGTGGQPQHF. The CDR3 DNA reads TGTGCCAGCAGCCACGGGACAGGGGGTCAGCCCCAGCATTTT.

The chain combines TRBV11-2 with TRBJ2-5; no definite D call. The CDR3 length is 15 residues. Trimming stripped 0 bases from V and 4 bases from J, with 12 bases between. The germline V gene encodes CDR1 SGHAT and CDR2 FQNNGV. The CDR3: CASSLDCSHLETQYF. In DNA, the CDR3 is TGTGCCAGCAGCTTAGATTGCTCCCATCTAGAGACCCAGTACTTC.

The CDR3 reads CASSQVDAGSGSPLHF. In DNA, the CDR3 is TGTGCCAGCAGCCAAGTCGATGCAGGGTCGGGTTCACCCCTCCACTTT. This chain uses TRBV3-1 with TRBJ1-6; D might be TRBD1 (5 bases). Germline values: CDR1 LGHDT, CDR2 YNNKEL (reference sequence). The CDR3 is 16 amino acids. V was clipped by 1 base and J by 9 bases, with 16 bases between them.

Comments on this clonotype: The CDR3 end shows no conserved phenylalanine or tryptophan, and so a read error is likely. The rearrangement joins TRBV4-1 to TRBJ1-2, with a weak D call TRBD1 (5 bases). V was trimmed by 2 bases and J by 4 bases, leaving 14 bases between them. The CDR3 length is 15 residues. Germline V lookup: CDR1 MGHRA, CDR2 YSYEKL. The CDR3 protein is CASSQQYPGTYGYTL. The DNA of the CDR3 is TGCGCCAGCAGCCAACAGTATCCAGGGACCTATGGCTACACCCTC.

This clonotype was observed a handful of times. The CDR3 DNA sequence: TGTGCCAGCAGTTACTTGGGGACAGACCCTAACTATGGCTACACCTTC. Encoded protein: CASSYLGTDPNYGYTF. The V call is TRBV6-5, the J call TRBJ1-2; 7 positions agree with TRBD1. Germline loops: CDR1 MNHEY, CDR2 SVGAGI. The CDR3 is 16 amino acids. Trimming at V came to 1 base and at J to 0 bases, leaving 5 bases not matched to a gene.

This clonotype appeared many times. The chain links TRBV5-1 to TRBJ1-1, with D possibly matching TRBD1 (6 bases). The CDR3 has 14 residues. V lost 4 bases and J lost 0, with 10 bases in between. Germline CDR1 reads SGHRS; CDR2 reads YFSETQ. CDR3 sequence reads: CASSADSMNTEAFF. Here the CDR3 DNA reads TGCGCCAGCAGCGCGGACAGCATGAACACTGAAGCTTTCTTT.

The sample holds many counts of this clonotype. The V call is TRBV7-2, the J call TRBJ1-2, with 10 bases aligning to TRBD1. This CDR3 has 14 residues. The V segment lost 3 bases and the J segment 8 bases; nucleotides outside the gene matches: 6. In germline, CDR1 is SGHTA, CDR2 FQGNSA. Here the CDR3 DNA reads TGTGCCAGCAGCTTCACCGGGACAGGGGAAGGCTACACCTTC. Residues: CASSFTGTGEGYTF.

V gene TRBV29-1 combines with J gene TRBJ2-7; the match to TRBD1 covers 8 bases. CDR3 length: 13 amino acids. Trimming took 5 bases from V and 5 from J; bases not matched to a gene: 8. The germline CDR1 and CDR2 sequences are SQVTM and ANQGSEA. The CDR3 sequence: CSVFYGQGHEQYF. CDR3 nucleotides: TGCAGCGTTTTTTACGGACAGGGCCACGAGCAGTACTTC.

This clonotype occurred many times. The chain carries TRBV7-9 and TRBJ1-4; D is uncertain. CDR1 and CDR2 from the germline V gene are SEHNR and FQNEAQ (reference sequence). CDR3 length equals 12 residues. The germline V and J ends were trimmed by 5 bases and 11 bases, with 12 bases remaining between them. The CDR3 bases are TGTGCCAGCAGCCCATCTGAGATGAAACTGTTTTTT. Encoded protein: CASSPSEMKLFF.

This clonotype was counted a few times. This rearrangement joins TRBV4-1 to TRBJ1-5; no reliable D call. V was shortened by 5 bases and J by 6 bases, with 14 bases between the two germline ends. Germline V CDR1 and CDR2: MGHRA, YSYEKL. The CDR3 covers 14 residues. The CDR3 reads CASSIAGMGQPQHF. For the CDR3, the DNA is TGCGCCAGCAGCATTGCGGGGATGGGTCAGCCCCAGCATTTT.

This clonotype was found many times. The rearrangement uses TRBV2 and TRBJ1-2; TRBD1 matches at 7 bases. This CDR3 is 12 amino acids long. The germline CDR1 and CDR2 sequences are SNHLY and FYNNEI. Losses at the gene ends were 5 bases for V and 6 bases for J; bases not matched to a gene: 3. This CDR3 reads CASSQQGNGYTF. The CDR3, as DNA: TGTGCCAGCAGTCAACAGGGGAATGGCTACACCTTC.

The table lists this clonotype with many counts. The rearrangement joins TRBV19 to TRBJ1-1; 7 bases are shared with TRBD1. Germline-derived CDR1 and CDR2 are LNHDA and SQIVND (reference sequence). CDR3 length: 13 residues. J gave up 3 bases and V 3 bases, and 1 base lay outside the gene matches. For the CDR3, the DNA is TGTGCCAGTAGTATCCAGGGGGACACTGAAGCTTTCTTT. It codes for CASSIQGDTEAFF.

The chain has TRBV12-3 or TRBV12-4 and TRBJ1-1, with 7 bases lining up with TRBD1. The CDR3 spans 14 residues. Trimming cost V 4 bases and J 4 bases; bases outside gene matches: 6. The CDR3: CASSYPGQFTEAFF. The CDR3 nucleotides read TGTGCCAGCAGTTACCCGGGACAGTTCACTGAAGCTTTCTTT.

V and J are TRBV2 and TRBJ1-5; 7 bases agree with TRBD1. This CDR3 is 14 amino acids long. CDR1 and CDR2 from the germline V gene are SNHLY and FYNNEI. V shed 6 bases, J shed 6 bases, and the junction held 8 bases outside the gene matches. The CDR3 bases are TGTGCCAGCAGACGCGGACAGGCTGGTCAGCCCCAGCATTTT. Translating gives CASRRGQAGQPQHF.

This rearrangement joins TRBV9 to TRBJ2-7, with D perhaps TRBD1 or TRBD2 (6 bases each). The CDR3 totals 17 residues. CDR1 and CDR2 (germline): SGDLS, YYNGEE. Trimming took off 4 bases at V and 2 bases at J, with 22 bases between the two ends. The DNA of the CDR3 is TGTGCCAGCAGCTTGGAATCATCTAGCGCAGGGGCCTACGAGCAGTACTTC. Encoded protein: CASSLESSSAGAYEQYF.